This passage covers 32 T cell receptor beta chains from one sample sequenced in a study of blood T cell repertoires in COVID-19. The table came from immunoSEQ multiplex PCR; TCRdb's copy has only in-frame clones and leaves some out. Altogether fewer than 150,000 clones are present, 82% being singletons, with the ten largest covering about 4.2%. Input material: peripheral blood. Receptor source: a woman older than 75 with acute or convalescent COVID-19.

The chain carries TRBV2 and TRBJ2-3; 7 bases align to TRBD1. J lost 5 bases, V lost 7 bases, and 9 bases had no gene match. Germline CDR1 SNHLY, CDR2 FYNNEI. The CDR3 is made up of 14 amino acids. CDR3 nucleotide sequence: TGTGCCAGCACCAACAGGGGCCGAAGAGATACGCAGTATTTT. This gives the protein CASTNRGRRDTQYF.

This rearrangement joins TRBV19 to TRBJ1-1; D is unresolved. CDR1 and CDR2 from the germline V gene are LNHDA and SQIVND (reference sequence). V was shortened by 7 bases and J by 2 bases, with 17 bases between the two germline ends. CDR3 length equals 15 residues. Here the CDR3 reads CASTQQRGSNTEAFF. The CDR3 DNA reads TGTGCCAGTACCCAGCAGCGAGGTAGTAACACTGAAGCTTTCTTT. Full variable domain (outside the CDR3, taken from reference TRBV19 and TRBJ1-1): DGGITQSPKYLFRKEGQNVTLSCEQNLNHDAMYWYRQDPGQGLRLIYYSQIVNDFQKGDIAEGYSVSREKKESFPLTVTSAQKNPTAFYLCASTQQRGSNTEAFFGQGTRLTVV.

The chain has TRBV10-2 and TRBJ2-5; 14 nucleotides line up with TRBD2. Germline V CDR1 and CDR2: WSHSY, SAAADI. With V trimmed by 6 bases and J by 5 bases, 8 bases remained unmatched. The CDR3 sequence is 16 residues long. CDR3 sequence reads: CASSGLAGGFGETQYF. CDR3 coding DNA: TGCGCCAGCAGCGGACTAGCGGGAGGTTTCGGGGAGACCCAGTACTTC.

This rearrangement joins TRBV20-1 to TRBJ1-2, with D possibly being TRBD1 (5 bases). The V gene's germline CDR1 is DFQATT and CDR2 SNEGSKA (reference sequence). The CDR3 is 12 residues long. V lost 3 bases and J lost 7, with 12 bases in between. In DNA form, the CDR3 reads TGCAGTGCTAGTAGCAGGGACTCTGGCTACACCTTC. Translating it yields CSASSRDSGYTF.

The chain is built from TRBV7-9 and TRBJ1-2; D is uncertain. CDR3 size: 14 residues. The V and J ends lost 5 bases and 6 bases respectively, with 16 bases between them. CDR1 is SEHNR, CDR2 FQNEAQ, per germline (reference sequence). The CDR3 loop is CASSPPVGGNGYTF. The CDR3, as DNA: TGTGCCAGCAGCCCACCGGTCGGCGGGAATGGCTACACCTTC.

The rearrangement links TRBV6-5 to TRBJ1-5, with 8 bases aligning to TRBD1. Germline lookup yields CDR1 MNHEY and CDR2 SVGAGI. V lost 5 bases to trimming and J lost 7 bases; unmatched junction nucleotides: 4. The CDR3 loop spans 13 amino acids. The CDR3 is CASSNRGGQPQHF. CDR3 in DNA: TGTGCCAGCAGTAACAGGGGGGGGCAGCCCCAGCATTTT.

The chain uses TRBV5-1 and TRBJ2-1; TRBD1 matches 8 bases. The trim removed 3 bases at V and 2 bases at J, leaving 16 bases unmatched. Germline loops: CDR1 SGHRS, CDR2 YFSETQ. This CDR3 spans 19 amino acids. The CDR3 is CASSSYRGFGLETYNEQFF. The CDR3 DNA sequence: TGCGCCAGCAGCTCCTACAGGGGGTTTGGGCTAGAAACCTACAATGAGCAGTTCTTC.

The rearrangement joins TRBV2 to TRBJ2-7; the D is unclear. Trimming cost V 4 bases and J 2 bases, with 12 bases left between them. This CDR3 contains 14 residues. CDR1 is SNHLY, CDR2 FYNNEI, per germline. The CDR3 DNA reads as TGTGCCAGCAGTGGAGGCTTCCCCCCCTACGAGCAGTACTTC. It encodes CASSGGFPPYEQYF.

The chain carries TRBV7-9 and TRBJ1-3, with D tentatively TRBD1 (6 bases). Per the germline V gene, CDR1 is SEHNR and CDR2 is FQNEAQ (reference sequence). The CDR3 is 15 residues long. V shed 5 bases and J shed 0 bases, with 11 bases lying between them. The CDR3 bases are TGTGCCAGCAGCCCTAGGGGGTCCTCTGGAAACACCATATATTTT. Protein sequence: CASSPRGSSGNTIYF. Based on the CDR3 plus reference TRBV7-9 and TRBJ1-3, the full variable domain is DTGVSQNPRHKITKRGQNVTFRCDPISEHNRLYWYRQTLGQGPEFLTYFQNEAQLEKSRLLSDRFSAERPKGSFSTLEIQRTEQGDSAMYLCASSPRGSSGNTIYFGEGSWLTVV.

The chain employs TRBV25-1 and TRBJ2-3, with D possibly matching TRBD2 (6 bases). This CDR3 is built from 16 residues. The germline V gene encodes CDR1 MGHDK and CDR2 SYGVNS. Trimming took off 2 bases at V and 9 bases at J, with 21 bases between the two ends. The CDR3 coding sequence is TGTGCCAGCAGTGAAGGGGAGGCGCATCCGGGGGAGACGCAGTATTTT. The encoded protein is CASSEGEAHPGETQYF.

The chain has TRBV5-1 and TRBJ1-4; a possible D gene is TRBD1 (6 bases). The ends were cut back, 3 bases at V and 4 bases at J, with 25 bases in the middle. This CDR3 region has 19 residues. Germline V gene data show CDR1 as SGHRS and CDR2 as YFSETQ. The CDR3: CASSWMRGTTDRVNEKLFF. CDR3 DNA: TGCGCCAGCAGCTGGATGAGGGGGACAACCGATAGGGTTAATGAAAAACTGTTTTTT.

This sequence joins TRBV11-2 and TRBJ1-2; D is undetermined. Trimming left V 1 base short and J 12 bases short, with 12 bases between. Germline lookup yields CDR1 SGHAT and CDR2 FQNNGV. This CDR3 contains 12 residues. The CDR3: CASSLAETGNTF. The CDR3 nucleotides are TGTGCCAGCAGCTTAGCAGAAACGGGAAACACCTTC.

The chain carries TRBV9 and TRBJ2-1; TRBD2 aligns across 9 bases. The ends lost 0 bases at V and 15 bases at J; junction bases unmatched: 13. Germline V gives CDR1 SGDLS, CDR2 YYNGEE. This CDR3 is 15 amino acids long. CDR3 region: CASSVVPGGLAPVFF. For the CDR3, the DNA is TGTGCCAGCAGCGTAGTCCCCGGGGGACTAGCACCCGTGTTCTTC.

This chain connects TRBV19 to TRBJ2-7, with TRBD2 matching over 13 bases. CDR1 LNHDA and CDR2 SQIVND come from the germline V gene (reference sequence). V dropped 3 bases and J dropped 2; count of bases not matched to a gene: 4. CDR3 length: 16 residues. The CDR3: CASSMGLAGPAYEQYF. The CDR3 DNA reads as TGTGCCAGTAGTATGGGACTAGCGGGGCCAGCCTACGAGCAGTACTTC.

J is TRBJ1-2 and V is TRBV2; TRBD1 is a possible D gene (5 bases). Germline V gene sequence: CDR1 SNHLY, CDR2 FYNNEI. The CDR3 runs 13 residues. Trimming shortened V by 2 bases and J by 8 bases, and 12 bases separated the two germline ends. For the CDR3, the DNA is TGTGCCAGCAGTGAACGGTCCAGGGCGGGCTACACCTTC. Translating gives CASSERSRAGYTF.

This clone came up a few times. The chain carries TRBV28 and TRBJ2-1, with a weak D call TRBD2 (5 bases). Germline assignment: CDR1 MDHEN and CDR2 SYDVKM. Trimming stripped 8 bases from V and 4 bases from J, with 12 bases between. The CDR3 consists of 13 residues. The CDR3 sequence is CASGSGRYNEQFF. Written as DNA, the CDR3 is TGTGCCAGCGGGAGCGGAAGGTACAATGAGCAGTTCTTC. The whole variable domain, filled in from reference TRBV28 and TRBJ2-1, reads DVKVTQSSRYLVKRTGEKVFLECVQDMDHENMFWYRQDPGLGLRLIYFSYDVKMKEKGDIPEGYSVSREKKERFSLILESASTNQTSMYLCASGSGRYNEQFFGPGTRLTVL.

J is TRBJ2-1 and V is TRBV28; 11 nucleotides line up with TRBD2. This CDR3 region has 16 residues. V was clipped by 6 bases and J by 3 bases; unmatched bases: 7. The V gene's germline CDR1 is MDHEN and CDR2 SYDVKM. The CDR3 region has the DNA TGTGCCAGCAGCTCCTTACTAGCGGGAGACTACAATGAGCAGTTCTTC. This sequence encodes CASSSLLAGDYNEQFF.

The CDR3 region has the DNA TGTGCCAGCAGCCTCGGACTAGCGTCCGGGGCCAACGTCCTGACTTTC. It is translated as CASSLGLASGANVLTF. The V call is TRBV9, the J call TRBJ2-6; 9 nucleotides line up with TRBD2. Germline V gives CDR1 SGDLS, CDR2 YYNGEE. Trimming cost V 4 bases and J 4 bases; bases outside gene matches: 6. The CDR3 is 16 amino acids.

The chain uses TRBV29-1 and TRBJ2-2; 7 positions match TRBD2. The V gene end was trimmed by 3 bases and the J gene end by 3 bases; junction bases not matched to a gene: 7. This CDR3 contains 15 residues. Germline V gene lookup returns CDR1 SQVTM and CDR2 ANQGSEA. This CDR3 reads CSVDRTSVDTGELFF. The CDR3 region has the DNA TGCAGCGTTGACCGTACTAGCGTGGACACCGGGGAGCTGTTTTTT.

The CDR3 nucleotides are TGTGCCAGCAGCGCCTCTAGCGGGGGCAACTACAATGAGCAGTTCTTC. It specifies CASSASSGGNYNEQFF. This chain joins TRBV5-4 and TRBJ2-1; 10 nucleotides agree with TRBD2. The CDR3 has 16 residues. Germline-derived CDR1 and CDR2 are SGHNT and YYREEE (reference sequence). The trim removed 4 bases at V and 3 bases at J, leaving 7 bases unmatched.

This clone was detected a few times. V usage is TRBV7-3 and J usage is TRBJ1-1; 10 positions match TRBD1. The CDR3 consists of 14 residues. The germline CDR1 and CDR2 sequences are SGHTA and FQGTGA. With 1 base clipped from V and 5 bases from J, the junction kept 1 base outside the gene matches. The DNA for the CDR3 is TGTGCCAGCAGCTTAATGGGACAGGGGACTGAAGCTTTCTTT. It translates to CASSLMGQGTEAFF.

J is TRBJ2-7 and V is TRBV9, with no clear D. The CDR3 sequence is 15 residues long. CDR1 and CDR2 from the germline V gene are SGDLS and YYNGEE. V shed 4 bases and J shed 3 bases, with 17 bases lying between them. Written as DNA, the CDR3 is TGTGCCAGCAGCTCTCATGCGGAGTCCATCTACGAGCAGTACTTC. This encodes CASSSHAESIYEQYF.

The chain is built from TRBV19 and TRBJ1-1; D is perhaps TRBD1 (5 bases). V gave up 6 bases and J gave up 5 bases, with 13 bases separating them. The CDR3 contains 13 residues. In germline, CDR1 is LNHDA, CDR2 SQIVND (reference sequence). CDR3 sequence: CASSPRGETEAFF. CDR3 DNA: TGTGCCAGTAGCCCCCGGGGGGAGACTGAAGCTTTCTTT.

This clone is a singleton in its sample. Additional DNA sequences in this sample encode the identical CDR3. The CDR3 loop reads CASSSNYGYTF. CDR3 sequence (DNA): TGTGCCAGCAGTTCGAACTATGGCTACACCTTC. This chain joins TRBV28 and TRBJ1-2; D is undetermined. The germline CDR1 and CDR2 sequences are MDHEN and SYDVKM. CDR3 length: 11 residues. The germline V and J ends were trimmed by 4 bases and 2 bases, with 2 bases remaining between them.

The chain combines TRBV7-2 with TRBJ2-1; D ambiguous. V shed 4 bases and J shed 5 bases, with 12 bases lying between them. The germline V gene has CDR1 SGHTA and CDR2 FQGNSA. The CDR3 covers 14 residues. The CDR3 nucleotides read TGTGCCAGCAGCTCGCTGGTGGAGAACAATGAGCAGTTCTTC. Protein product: CASSSLVENNEQFF.

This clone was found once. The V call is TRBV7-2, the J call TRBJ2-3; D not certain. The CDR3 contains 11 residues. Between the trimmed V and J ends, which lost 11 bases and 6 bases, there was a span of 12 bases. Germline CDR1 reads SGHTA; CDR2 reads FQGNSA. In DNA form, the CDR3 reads TGTGCCGTTAGAGATACGGATACGCAGTATTTT. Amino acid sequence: CAVRDTDTQYF.

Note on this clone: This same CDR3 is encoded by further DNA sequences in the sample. The CDR3 bases are TGTGCCAGCAGCCCGGGGGGGGCAGGAGGCTACGAGCAGTACTTC. This gives the protein CASSPGGAGGYEQYF. This chain connects TRBV27 to TRBJ2-7; the match to TRBD2 covers 8 bases. This CDR3 contains 15 residues. CDR1 is MNHEY and CDR2 is SMNVEV in the germline V gene (reference sequence). V lost 6 bases and J lost 3; bases outside the gene matches: 10.

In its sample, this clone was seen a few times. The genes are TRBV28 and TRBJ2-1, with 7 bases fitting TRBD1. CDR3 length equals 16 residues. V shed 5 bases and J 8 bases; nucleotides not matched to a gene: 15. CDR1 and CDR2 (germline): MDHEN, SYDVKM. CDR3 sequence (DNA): TGTGCCAGCAGTATGAGCTACAGGGGATTAATCGATGAGCAGTTCTTC. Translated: CASSMSYRGLIDEQFF. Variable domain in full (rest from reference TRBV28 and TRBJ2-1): DVKVTQSSRYLVKRTGEKVFLECVQDMDHENMFWYRQDPGLGLRLIYFSYDVKMKEKGDIPEGYSVSREKKERFSLILESASTNQTSMYLCASSMSYRGLIDEQFFGPGTRLTVL.

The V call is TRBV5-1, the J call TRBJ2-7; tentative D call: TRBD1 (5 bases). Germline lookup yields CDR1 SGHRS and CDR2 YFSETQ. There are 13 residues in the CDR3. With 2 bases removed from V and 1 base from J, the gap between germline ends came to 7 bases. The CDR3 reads CASSLAGSYEQYF. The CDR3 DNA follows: TGCGCCAGCAGCTTAGCAGGGTCCTACGAGCAGTACTTC.

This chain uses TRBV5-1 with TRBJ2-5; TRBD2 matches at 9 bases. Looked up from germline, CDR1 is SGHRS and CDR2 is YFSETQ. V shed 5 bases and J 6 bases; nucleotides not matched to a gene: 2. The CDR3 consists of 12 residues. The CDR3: CASRREGKTQYF. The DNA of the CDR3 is TGCGCCAGCAGGCGGGAGGGAAAGACCCAGTACTTC.

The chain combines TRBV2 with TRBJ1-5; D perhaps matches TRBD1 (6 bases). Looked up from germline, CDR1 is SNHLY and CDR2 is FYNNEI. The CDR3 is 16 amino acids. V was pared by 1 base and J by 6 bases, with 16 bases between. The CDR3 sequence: CASSEEGGGWGQPQHF. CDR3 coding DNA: TGTGCCAGCAGTGAAGAGGGAGGGGGTTGGGGTCAGCCCCAGCATTTT. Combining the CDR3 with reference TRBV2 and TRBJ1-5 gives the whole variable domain EPEVTQTPSHQVTQMGQEVILRCVPISNHLYFYWYRQILGQKVEFLVSFYNNEISEKSEIFDDQFSVERPDGSNFTLKIRSTKLEDSAMYFCASSEEGGGWGQPQHFGDGTRLSIL.

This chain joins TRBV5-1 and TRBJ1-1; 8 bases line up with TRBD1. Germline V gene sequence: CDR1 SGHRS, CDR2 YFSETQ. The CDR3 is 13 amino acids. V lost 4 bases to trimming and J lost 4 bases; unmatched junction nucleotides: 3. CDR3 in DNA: TGCGCCAGCAGCACAGGGGGTGGCACTGAAGCTTTCTTT. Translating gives CASSTGGGTEAFF.